This paragraph covers one T cell receptor beta chain sequence. The antigen remains unidentified. This table comes from immunoSEQ multiplex PCR, and its TCRdb copy is limited to in-frame clones, with some not included. The table has approximately 2.1 million clones, more than 85% seen once. This sample is part of a study of shared clonotypes between healthy human individuals. Study-level background: Each donor's CD8 memory used one plate, CD8 naive two, each CD4 subset three.

CDR1 and CDR2 from the germline V gene are SGHAT and FQNNGV. The V end lost 5 bases, the J end lost 4 bases, and 14 bases lay between the germline ends. The CDR3 covers 14 residues. Study results and limitations: It was the non-shared clonotypes that had lower generation probabilities than clonotypes shared by all four donors. Memory subsets generally showed smaller estimated richness than naive subsets did.

The chain combines TRBV11-2 with TRBJ1-1; D might be TRBD1 (6 bases). The sample taken for sequencing was naive CD4+ T cells from PBMCs. Regarding subset: CD45RA+ positively selected. The receptor was isolated from a man between 18 and 35 years old in good health. Some clones in this sample may be carry-over from other donors' samples. In DNA, the CDR3 is TGTGCCAGCAGCCCAAGGGGGGTCGTCACTGAAGCTTTCTTT. Translating gives CASSPRGVVTEAFF.